Listed below are T cell receptor beta chains from one sample, sequenced in a study of OX40 agonist ivuxolimab in advanced cancers. Generated by immunoSEQ multiplex PCR, the TCRdb table keeps only in-frame clones and is missing some. The sample lists about 98,000 clones, 70% to 90% occurring once. The sequences come from CD4+ or CD8+ T cells sorted from blood, collected in a trial of the OX40 agonist ivuxolimab. All receptors derive from an adult with an advanced solid tumor such as melanoma, head and neck, liver or kidney cancer. Both conserved end residues are trimmed from each CDR3. Clone size is shown for a subset of rows, as once, few, many or a class of expanded clone.

TRBV5-8	TRBJ2-4	.	ASSLAGQGKNIQY
TRBV27	TRBJ1-4	.	ASSFTGAGEKLF
TRBV5-1	TRBJ1-2	.	ASSLDRVTSNYGYT
TRBV2	TRBJ2-2	.	ASTNSAASGTGELF
TRBV18	TRBJ2-3	.	ASSPAPTDTQY
TRBV29-1	TRBJ1-5	.	SVQTGGYGNQPQH
TRBV18	TRBJ1-1	.	ASSPGAGGDEAF
TRBV5-6	TRBJ2-2	.	ASSLSGGPGGELF
TRBV29-1	TRBJ2-2	few	SVDRGGGLF
TRBV4-3	TRBJ2-2	.	ASSPQGGHTGELF
TRBV19	TRBJ1-1	once	ASSRGQAGWEAF
TRBV21-1	TRBJ1-2	.	ASRAPDPNPVYT
TRBV2	TRBJ1-1	.	ASSVGHTEAF
TRBV11-2	TRBJ2-7	.	ASSRFTYEQY
TRBV5-1	TRBJ2-1	once	ASSARGSYNEQF
TRBV5-5	TRBJ1-2	.	ASSLNGPYGYT
TRBV6-5	TRBJ2-5	.	ASRTPGALETQY
TRBV5-4	TRBJ2-5	.	ASSFGQGKETQY
TRBV18	TRBJ2-7	.	ASSPRGPGQIVREQY
TRBV6-5	TRBJ2-7	.	ASSYGSGFYEQY
TRBV29-1	TRBJ1-5	.	SARGSNQPQH
TRBV5-6	TRBJ1-5	.	ASSMSDRGNQPQH
TRBV7-3	TRBJ2-6	.	ASSPGGAGANVLT
TRBV4-3	TRBJ1-2	few	ASSLIRGRAVGYT
TRBV2	TRBJ1-1	.	ASSADLLGTEAF
TRBV5-1	TRBJ2-5	.	ASSLEGGYEETQY
TRBV14	TRBJ1-1	.	ASSQDRSTEAF
TRBV5-1	.	.	ASLPQGAAETQY
TRBV5-1	TRBJ2-1	.	ASGGGGAWNEQF
TRBV9	TRBJ1-5	.	ASSSLASNQPQH
TRBV6-6	TRBJ1-5	.	ASSQGGNQPQH
TRBV7-3	TRBJ1-1	.	ASSLRPTNTEAF
TRBV4-2	TRBJ1-2	.	ASSQRVDPFYGYT
TRBV27	TRBJ1-6	.	ASTGLSSYNSPLH
TRBV2	TRBJ1-4	once	ASNTWGERDEKLF
TRBV7-2	TRBJ1-1	.	ASSFGPTTTEAF
TRBV29-1	TRBJ2-5	.	SVVGSQGGETQY